This T cell receptor beta chain was identified in a study of coeliac disease. This CDR3 has 15 amino acids. The germline gives CDR1 GTSNPN, CDR2 SVGIG (reference sequence). The V and J ends lost 0 bases and 0 bases respectively, with 9 bases between them. This clone was seen only a few times. Its cognate antigen is unknown. Other DNA sequences of this sample code for an identical CDR3. Generated by immunoSEQ multiplex PCR, the TCRdb table keeps only in-frame clones and is missing some. The table lists roughly 5,100 clones, 69% of them singletons. Study-wide results and limits: TRB repertoires were largely private, with most amino acid sequences found in only one sample.

Sequencing was done on a sample of lymphocytes from the gut lamina propria. The receptor comes from a woman between 35 and 50 years old. J is TRBJ1-3 and V is TRBV30; no clear D gene. The CDR3 DNA reads TGTGCCTGGAGTGTAGGCGGGAGCTCTGGAAACACCATATATTTT. Translation gives CAWSVGGSSGNTIYF.